Listed below are T cell receptor beta chains from one sample, sequenced in a study of glioma-infiltrating T cells. A single record per CDR3 protein comes from TCRdb applying MiXCR to the multiplex PCR reads. The sample consists of some 10,000 distinct CDR3 sequences, under 60% of them appearing once. The specimen sequenced was glioma tissue, nonneoplastic brain tissue, or PBMCs (not recorded which). Every receptor here comes from a human donor with low-grade glioma or glioblastoma, undergoing nonglioma brain surgery, or in good health (not recorded which). Both conserved end residues are part of each CDR3. D genes are given only for firm matches. Some rows mark clone size as missing; the rest say once, few, many or name a class of expanded clone.

abundance	j_gene	d_gene	v_gene	CDR3aa	CDR3nt
NA	TRBJ2-3	NA	TRBV20-1	CSAQAVYRVGTYTQYF	TGCAGTGCCCAAGCCGTATACAGGGTAGGCACCTATACGCAGTATTTT
NA	TRBJ2-3	NA	TRBV25-1	CASSDPSRGSHTQYF	TGTGCCAGCAGTGACCCGTCCCGGGGGTCCCATACGCAGTATTTT
NA	TRBJ2-1	NA	TRBV6-1	CASPQTPNEQFF	TGTGCCAGCCCACAGACGCCGAATGAGCAGTTCTTC
many	TRBJ2-5	TRBD2	TRBV2	CASSEGGLAGHETQYF	TGTGCCAGCAGTGAAGGAGGACTAGCGGGACATGAGACCCAGTACTTC
NA	TRBJ2-7	TRBD2	TRBV5-4	CASSLPGTTAPEQYF	TGTGCCAGCAGCTTGCCCGGGACTACCGCCCCCGAGCAGTACTTC
NA	TRBJ1-3	NA	TRBV6-6	CASSYEAYSGRTIYF	TGTGCCAGCAGTTACGAGGCCTACTCTGGAAGAACCATATATTTT
NA	TRBJ1-2	NA	TRBV2	CGSDSSYYGYTF	TGTGGCAGTGATTCGTCGTACTATGGCTACACCTTC
NA	TRBJ2-3	NA	TRBV20-1	CSAGARGRTDTQYF	TGCAGTGCCGGCGCTAGGGGGAGAACAGATACGCAGTATTTT
medium-sized	TRBJ2-7	TRBD1	TRBV20-1	CSAPPGQGLHEQYF	TGCAGTGCTCCACCGGGACAGGGACTCCACGAGCAGTACTTC
many	TRBJ2-1	NA	TRBV18	CASSPLTRNNEQFF	TGTGCCAGCTCACCTTTGACTAGAAACAATGAGCAGTTCTTC